These 21 T cell receptor beta chains share one sample of origin, sequenced in a study of sequential checkpoint blockade in melanoma. The repertoire was sequenced with immunoSEQ multiplex PCR; TCRdb's copy has only in-frame clones and lacks some. The sample has fewer than 50,000 clones, about 88% seen once. Treatment in this sample: randomized to nivolumab then ipilimumab (arm A) or the reverse (arm B). This material consisted of CD8+ T cells sorted from blood (inferred from file names), taken from a patient given nivolumab and ipilimumab in sequence. All receptors come from a human donor with melanoma.

The CDR3 region has the DNA TGTGCCAGCAGCCCGACAGGCTCCCTCGTTCCCTACGAAGCTTTCTTT. Residues: CASSPTGSLVPYEAFF. The rearrangement joins TRBV7-6 to TRBJ1-1; D perhaps matches TRBD1 (6 bases). The V and J ends lost 5 bases and 8 bases respectively, with 24 bases between them. Germline CDR1 is SGHVS and CDR2 is FNYEAQ. The CDR3 is made up of 16 amino acids.

The chain links TRBV7-3 to TRBJ2-3; D is possibly TRBD1 (6 bases). The CDR3 spans 15 residues. Trimming stripped 5 bases from V and 1 base from J, with 13 bases between. Germline CDR1 SGHTA, CDR2 FQGTGA. Here the CDR3 DNA reads TGTGCCAGCAGCCTCCGGGACATTGGCACAGATACGCAGTATTTT. Translation gives CASSLRDIGTDTQYF. Full variable domain (outside the CDR3, taken from reference TRBV7-3 and TRBJ2-3): GAGVSQTPSNKVTEKGKYVELRCDPISGHTALYWYRQSLGQGPEFLIYFQGTGAADDSGLPNDRFFAVRPEGSVSTLKIQRTERGDSAVYLCASSLRDIGTDTQYFGPGTRLTVL.

J is TRBJ2-2 and V is TRBV2; no reliable D call. Trimming removed 2 bases from V and 0 bases from J, with 7 bases in between. The CDR3 consists of 15 residues. Looked up from germline, CDR1 is SNHLY and CDR2 is FYNNEI. This CDR3 is CASSEYRTNTGELFF. In DNA, the CDR3 is TGTGCCAGCAGTGAATATAGAACGAACACCGGGGAGCTGTTTTTT. Supplemented by reference TRBV2 and TRBJ2-2, the full variable domain reads EPEVTQTPSHQVTQMGQEVILRCVPISNHLYFYWYRQILGQKVEFLVSFYNNEISEKSEIFDDQFSVERPDGSNFTLKIRSTKLEDSAMYFCASSEYRTNTGELFFGEGSRLTVL.

The chain joins TRBV19 to TRBJ2-1; 7 nucleotides align to TRBD2. J lost 5 bases, V lost 1 base, and 5 bases had no gene match. Germline CDR1 LNHDA, CDR2 SQIVND (reference sequence). This CDR3 spans 15 amino acids. This chain's CDR3 is CASSIAGGGHNEQFF. DNA of the CDR3: TGTGCCAGTAGTATAGCGGGGGGAGGGCACAATGAGCAGTTCTTC.

The rearrangement joins TRBV28 to TRBJ2-7; 8 nucleotides match TRBD1. The V segment lost 10 bases and the J segment 4 bases; nucleotides outside the gene matches: 9. This CDR3 is built from 13 residues. Germline CDR1 reads MDHEN; CDR2 reads SYDVKM. The CDR3 DNA follows: TGTGCCACAGGACAGGGCAGTACTTACGAGCAGTACTTC. Translation gives CATGQGSTYEQYF.

V and J are TRBV9 and TRBJ1-2; D call uncertain. The length of the CDR3 is 22 residues. CDR1 is SGDLS and CDR2 is YYNGEE in the germline V gene. V lost 2 bases, J lost 0 bases, and 32 bases lay in between. CDR3 DNA sequence: TGTGCCAGCAGCGTCCGAATCGCATTTATCTTGCCCGCCAAACCTACTAACTATGGCTACACCTTC. Encoded protein: CASSVRIAFILPAKPTNYGYTF. Using reference TRBV9 and TRBJ1-2 for the parts outside the CDR3, the full variable domain is DSGVTQTPKHLITATGQRVTLRCSPRSGDLSVYWYQQSLDQGLQFLIQYYNGEERAKGNILERFSAQQFPDLHSELNLSSLELGDSALYFCASSVRIAFILPAKPTNYGYTFGSGTRLTVV.

The chain uses TRBV11-2 and TRBJ2-5, with a weak D call TRBD1 (6 bases). Deletions cut 4 bases from V and 5 bases from J, with 14 bases between. Germline V lookup: CDR1 SGHAT, CDR2 FQNNGV. The CDR3 covers 14 residues. This CDR3 reads CASSSGGSRETQYF. The CDR3 DNA follows: TGTGCCAGCAGCTCTGGGGGCAGCCGGGAGACCCAGTACTTC.

The chain couples TRBV15 to TRBJ2-1; D remains ambiguous. Germline values: CDR1 LNHNV, CDR2 YYDKDF (reference sequence). With 0 bases removed from V and 14 bases from J, the gap between germline ends came to 14 bases. CDR3 length equals 13 residues. CDR3: CATSRDRLEAEFF. CDR3 sequence (DNA): TGTGCCACCAGCAGAGATAGGTTAGAGGCGGAGTTCTTC.

This clone was counted a few times. V usage is TRBV19 and J usage is TRBJ2-7; 10 nucleotides match TRBD1. The germline V gene has CDR1 LNHDA and CDR2 SQIVND (reference sequence). The CDR3 runs to 15 residues. Unmatched junction bases numbered 9, after V lost 5 bases and J lost 5 bases. The CDR3 DNA follows: TGTGCCAGTAGTGAGCGACAGGGGGCGCGGGACGAGCAGTACTTC. Encoded protein: CASSERQGARDEQYF.

This chain joins TRBV7-9 and TRBJ2-1; a weak D match, TRBD1 (6 bases). From germline, CDR1 is SEHNR and CDR2 FQNEAQ (reference sequence). Deletions cut 5 bases from V and 7 bases from J, with 15 bases between. The CDR3 extends over 14 amino acids. CDR3 bases: TGTGCCAGCAGCCCAGTGGTGGGACAAAATGAGCAGTTCTTC. This sequence encodes CASSPVVGQNEQFF.

The count of this clone is one. The V gene is TRBV7-9, the J gene TRBJ1-1; tentatively, D is TRBD1 (6 bases). V lost 6 bases to trimming and J lost 3 bases, with 14 bases between them. This CDR3 comprises 14 residues. Germline V gene lookup returns CDR1 SEHNR and CDR2 FQNEAQ (reference sequence). CDR3 region: CASSEARGYTEAFF. CDR3 nucleotide sequence: TGTGCCAGCAGTGAGGCAAGGGGGTACACTGAAGCTTTCTTT.

The chain uses TRBV27 and TRBJ1-2; maybe TRBD1 (6 bases). Germline assignment: CDR1 MNHEY and CDR2 SMNVEV (reference sequence). Trimming left V 3 bases short and J 5 bases short, with 13 bases between. This CDR3 contains 14 residues. CDR3 amino acids: CASSFFGTLYGYTF. As DNA, the CDR3 is TGTGCCAGCAGTTTCTTCGGGACACTTTATGGCTACACCTTC.

The chain carries TRBV28 and TRBJ2-7, with 9 bases lining up with TRBD2. V lost 4 bases and J lost 4; bases outside the gene matches: 8. The V gene's germline CDR1 is MDHEN and CDR2 SYDVKM. This CDR3 has 15 residues. Here the CDR3 DNA reads TGTGCCAGCAGTTCTACCAGGGCGGGGGGGTACGAGCAGTACGTC. This sequence encodes CASSSTRAGGYEQYV.

The V and J genes are TRBV27 and TRBJ2-1; D might be TRBD1 (5 bases). CDR3 size: 17 residues. Trimming removed 0 bases at V and 6 bases at J, with 18 bases between. The germline CDR1 and CDR2 sequences are MNHEY and SMNVEV (reference sequence). CDR3 nucleotides: TGTGCCAGCAGTTTATCCTATAACTTACAGGTCTCCAATGAGCAGTTCTTC. Protein sequence: CASSLSYNLQVSNEQFF.

The J gene is TRBJ2-7, the V gene TRBV2; 11 bases are a match to TRBD2. The CDR3 length is 15 residues. The ends lost 4 bases at V and 4 bases at J; junction bases unmatched: 6. CDR1 is SNHLY and CDR2 is FYNNEI in the germline V gene. CDR3 region: CASSVSLAGGYEQYF. The DNA for the CDR3 is TGTGCCAGCAGTGTTAGTCTAGCGGGAGGTTACGAGCAGTACTTC.

The chain couples TRBV7-3 to TRBJ2-1; the match to TRBD2 covers 9 bases. The CDR3 is made up of 15 amino acids. Germline CDR1 and CDR2: SGHTA and FQGTGA. The J segment lost 4 bases and the V segment lost 4 bases, leaving 5 bases of the junction unmatched. CDR3 DNA: TGTGCCAGCAGCTCCCCTACTAGCGGGTACAATGAGCAGTTCTTC. Translating it yields CASSSPTSGYNEQFF.

The genes are TRBV9 and TRBJ2-5; 7 bases are shared with TRBD2. The germline CDR1 and CDR2 sequences are SGDLS and YYNGEE. V shed 0 bases and J 1 base; nucleotides not matched to a gene: 3. This CDR3 contains 15 residues. CDR3 sequence reads: CASSVGGSLQETQYF. The CDR3 DNA reads as TGTGCCAGCAGCGTAGGCGGGAGTCTCCAAGAGACCCAGTACTTC.

The chain uses TRBV19 and TRBJ1-5, with 8 bases identical to TRBD1. CDR3 length: 15 amino acids. Germline V gene data show CDR1 as LNHDA and CDR2 as SQIVND (reference sequence). V lost 7 bases, J lost 3 bases, and 8 bases stayed unmatched. CDR3 residues: CASNWAGGPNQPQHF. For the CDR3, the DNA is TGTGCCAGTAATTGGGCAGGGGGCCCCAATCAGCCCCAGCATTTT.

The chain uses TRBV7-6 and TRBJ2-3; a weak D match, TRBD2 (6 bases). The CDR3 contains 16 residues. V was cut by 1 base and J by 6 bases, with 17 bases left in between. Germline CDR1 and CDR2: SGHVS and FNYEAQ. In DNA form, the CDR3 reads TGTGCCAGCAGCTTAGATGCGGGACTCCCGCGGGATACGCAGTATTTT. This sequence encodes CASSLDAGLPRDTQYF. Full variable domain (rest looked up from reference TRBV7-6 and TRBJ2-3): GAGVSQSPRYKVTKRGQDVALRCDPISGHVSLYWYRQALGQGPEFLTYFNYEAQQDKSGLPNDRFSAERPEGSISTLTIQRTEQRDSAMYRCASSLDAGLPRDTQYFGPGTRLTVL.

This CDR3 is CASRTSGQGEQFF. CDR3 sequence (DNA): TGTGCCAGCAGGACTAGCGGGCAGGGGGAGCAGTTCTTC. The chain uses TRBV2 and TRBJ2-1, with 10 positions matching TRBD2. CDR1 and CDR2 from the germline V gene are SNHLY and FYNNEI. The CDR3 consists of 13 residues. After removal of 6 bases from V and 10 bases from J, the junction contained 6 bases not matched to a gene.

The V and J genes are TRBV19 and TRBJ1-1; TRBD1 aligns across 8 bases. The CDR3 sequence is 16 residues long. Per the germline V gene, CDR1 is LNHDA and CDR2 is SQIVND (reference sequence). V was clipped by 4 bases and J by 3 bases; unmatched bases: 10. CDR3 bases: TGTGCCAGTAGTACATGGACAGGGAGGGGAGACACTGAAGCTTTCTTT. Amino acid sequence: CASSTWTGRGDTEAFF.